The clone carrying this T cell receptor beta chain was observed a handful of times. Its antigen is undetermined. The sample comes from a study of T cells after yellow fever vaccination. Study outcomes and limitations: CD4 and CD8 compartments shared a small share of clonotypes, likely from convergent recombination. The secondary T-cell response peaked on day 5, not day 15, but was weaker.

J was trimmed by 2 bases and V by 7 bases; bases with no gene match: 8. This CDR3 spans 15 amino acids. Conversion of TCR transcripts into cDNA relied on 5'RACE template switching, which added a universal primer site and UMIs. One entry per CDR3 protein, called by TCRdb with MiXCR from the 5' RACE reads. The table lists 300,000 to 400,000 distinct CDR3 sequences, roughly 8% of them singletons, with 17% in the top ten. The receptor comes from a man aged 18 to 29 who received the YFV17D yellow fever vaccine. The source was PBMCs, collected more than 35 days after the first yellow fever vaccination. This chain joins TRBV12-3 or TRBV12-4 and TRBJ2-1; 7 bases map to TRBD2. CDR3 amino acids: CASIGSSGAYNEQFF. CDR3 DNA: TGTGCCAGCATCGGATCTAGCGGAGCCTACAATGAGCAGTTCTTC.